The clone carrying this T cell receptor (beta chain) was seen at least ten times. What it binds is unknown. The entry originates in a study of T-cell reconstitution after alpha-beta-depleted transplantation in children. Trimming left V 3 bases short and J 4 bases short, with 7 bases between. This CDR3 is 12 amino acids long. Per the germline V gene, CDR1 is SQVTM and CDR2 is ANQGSEA. The TCRbeta library was prepared with unique molecular identifiers. A single record per CDR3 protein comes from TCRdb applying MiXCR to the PCR reads. The sample has 200,000 to 250,000 distinct CDR3 sequences; about 24% are singletons. Study-wide results and limits: Hyperexpanded clones declined; after one year, newly produced T cells mostly supplied diversity. Expanded graft clones numbering several hundred reportedly gave rise to alpha-beta T cells about two months after transplant. Elevated TCRbeta diversity at day 60 was traced, in some patients, to surviving recipient T cells and thymic progenitors.

The chain joins TRBV29-1 to TRBJ2-1; no firm D call. The material was PBMCs, mostly from graft donor cells, obtained 360 days after TCRalphabeta/CD19-depleted stem cell transplant. This TCR came from a female patient aged 2-10 years who had a stem cell transplant for congenital amegakaryocytic thrombocytopenia, so the T cells may come from the graft donor. This chain's CDR3 is CSVDATYNEQFF. In nucleotides, the CDR3 is TGCAGCGTTGACGCTACGTACAATGAGCAGTTCTTC.